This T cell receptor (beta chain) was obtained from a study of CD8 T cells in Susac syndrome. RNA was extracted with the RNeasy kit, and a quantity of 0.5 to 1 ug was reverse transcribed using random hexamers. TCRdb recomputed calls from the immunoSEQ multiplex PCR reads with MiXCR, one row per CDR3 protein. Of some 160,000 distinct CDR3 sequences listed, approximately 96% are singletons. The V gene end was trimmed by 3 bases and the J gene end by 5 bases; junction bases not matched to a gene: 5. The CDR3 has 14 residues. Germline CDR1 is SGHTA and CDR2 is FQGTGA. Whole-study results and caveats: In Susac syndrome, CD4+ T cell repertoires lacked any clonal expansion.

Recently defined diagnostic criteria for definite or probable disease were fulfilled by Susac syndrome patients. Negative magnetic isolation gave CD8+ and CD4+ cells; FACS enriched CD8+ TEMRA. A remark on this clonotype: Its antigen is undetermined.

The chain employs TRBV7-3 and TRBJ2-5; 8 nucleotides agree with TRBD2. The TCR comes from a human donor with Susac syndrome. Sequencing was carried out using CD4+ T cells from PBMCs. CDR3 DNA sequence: TGTGCCAGCAGCTTGCGCCGGACTAGCGAGACCCAGTACTTC. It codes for CASSLRRTSETQYF.